These 5 T cell receptor beta chains were all obtained from the same sample, sequenced in a study of technical replicates of blood from several donors. TCRdb's table, derived via immunoSEQ multiplex PCR, lists solely in-frame clones and lacks some. The sample lists roughly 100,000 clones; more than 85% were seen once. The sequenced sample was T cells isolated from PBMCs. These receptors came from a human donor in good health.

The rearrangement joins TRBV2 to TRBJ2-5; 10 positions match TRBD2. This CDR3 contains 16 residues. Germline V CDR1 and CDR2: SNHLY, FYNNEI. Trimming took 3 bases from V and 5 from J; bases not matched to a gene: 9. The CDR3 here is CASSDIPSGSRETQYF. The CDR3 nucleotides read TGTGCCAGCAGTGATATCCCTAGCGGGAGTCGGGAGACCCAGTACTTC.

This chain links TRBV19 with TRBJ2-3; D ambiguous. V was shortened by 5 bases and J by 2 bases, with 5 bases between the two germline ends. The CDR3 loop spans 12 amino acids. Germline CDR1 reads LNHDA; CDR2 reads SQIVND (reference sequence). The CDR3 loop is CASSQNTDTQYF. The CDR3, as DNA: TGTGCCAGTAGTCAGAACACAGATACGCAGTATTTT. The full variable domain, with the rest looked up from reference TRBV19 and TRBJ2-3, is DGGITQSPKYLFRKEGQNVTLSCEQNLNHDAMYWYRQDPGQGLRLIYYSQIVNDFQKGDIAEGYSVSREKKESFPLTVTSAQKNPTAFYLCASSQNTDTQYFGPGTRLTVL.

The CDR3 nucleotides are TGTGCCAGCAGGCTCCAGGGGGCTGAGACCCAGTACTTC. Its translation: CASRLQGAETQYF. The genes are TRBV28 and TRBJ2-5; 8 positions match TRBD1. Germline V gene data show CDR1 as MDHEN and CDR2 as SYDVKM. The CDR3 extends over 13 amino acids. Germline trimming cut 6 bases from V and 5 bases from J; bases unmatched to any gene: 5.

The chain is built from TRBV7-7 and TRBJ2-1, with TRBD2 identical over 9 bases. The CDR3 is made up of 15 amino acids. From germline, CDR1 is SSHAT and CDR2 FNYEAQ (reference sequence). V was clipped by 1 base and J by 8 bases; unmatched bases: 6. CDR3 sequence reads: CASSLEAGGNDEQFF. As DNA, the CDR3 is TGTGCCAGCAGCTTAGAAGCGGGAGGTAACGATGAGCAGTTCTTC. Full variable domain (missing parts from reference TRBV7-7 and TRBJ2-1): GAGVSQSPRYKVTKRGQDVTLRCDPISSHATLYWYQQALGQGPEFLTYFNYEAQPDKSGLPSDRFSAERPEGSISTLTIQRTEQRDSAMYRCASSLEAGGNDEQFFGPGTRLTVL.

The chain uses TRBV9 and TRBJ2-1, with 14 bases aligning to TRBD2. CDR3 length: 18 residues. J was trimmed by 9 bases and V by 4 bases; bases with no gene match: 15. CDR1 and CDR2 from the germline V gene are SGDLS and YYNGEE. As DNA, the CDR3 is TGTGCCAGCAGCTTGAGGATGGGAATGACTAGCGGGAGGGGTGAGCAGTTCTTC. It encodes CASSLRMGMTSGRGEQFF. The whole variable domain, remainder taken from reference TRBV9 and TRBJ2-1, is DSGVTQTPKHLITATGQRVTLRCSPRSGDLSVYWYQQSLDQGLQFLIQYYNGEERAKGNILERFSAQQFPDLHSELNLSSLELGDSALYFCASSLRMGMTSGRGEQFFGPGTRLTVL.